This T cell receptor (beta chain) was obtained from a study of blood T cells in healthy people across ages. A second about 6 to 12 cycle PCR used barcoded and J-beta primers. From the 5' RACE reads, TCRdb called clonotypes with MiXCR, one entry per CDR3 protein. This sample has hundreds of thousands of distinct CDR3 sequences, with roughly 24% found just once. The CDR3 totals 17 residues. The germline V gene encodes CDR1 DFQATT and CDR2 SNEGSKA (reference sequence). Trimming removed 1 base from V and 0 bases from J, with 16 bases in between. The extraction recovered at least 6 micrograms of total RNA per sample. This sample also appeared in a second study, on T cells of mothers and their children. Per that study: Persistent microchimeric T cell clones were sought, and none were detected.

V is TRBV20-1 and J is TRBJ1-5; perhaps TRBD1 as D (6 bases). The sequenced material came from blood. The receptor was isolated from a boy under 18 in good health. This CDR3 reads CSARGEGGWSSNQPQHF. The CDR3 DNA is TGCAGTGCTAGAGGGGAGGGGGGCTGGAGTAGCAATCAGCCCCAGCATTTT.